This T cell receptor beta chain was captured by sequencing in a study of blood T cell repertoires in COVID-19. Across the study: Samples taken during acute and convalescent COVID-19 were collected in the United States, Italy and Spain.

Clones were sequenced by immunoSEQ multiplex PCR, and TCRdb holds only the in-frame ones, with some missing. The sample lists a few hundred thousand clones, roughly 86% occurring once. This CDR3 spans 14 amino acids. Germline trimming cut 5 bases from V and 6 bases from J; bases unmatched to any gene: 7. Germline V CDR1 and CDR2: KGHSH, LQKENI. The V call is TRBV18, the J call TRBJ1-5; 7 nucleotides align to TRBD1. Sequencing input: peripheral blood. The TCR was taken from a human donor in a cohort sampled during active COVID-19. Here the CDR3 DNA reads TGTGCCAGCTCATCACAGGGGTTGGTTCAGCCCCAGCATTTT. This gives the protein CASSSQGLVQPQHF.